The rows below give T cell receptor beta chains drawn from one sample of a study of early T cells in non-severe SARS-CoV-2 infection. TCRdb passed the 5' RACE reads through MiXCR, listing each CDR3 protein once. The table lists about 34,000 distinct CDR3 sequences, about 6% of them singletons. Input material: whole blood. The receptors stem from an adult who was a healthcare worker with PCR-confirmed SARS-CoV-2 infection or an uninfected control (not recorded which). Both conserved end residues are part of each CDR3.

V gene	J gene	CDR3 protein
TRBV30	TRBJ2-7	CAWGLLGSYEQYF
TRBV29-1	TRBJ2-1	CSVEREITGRSYNEQFF
TRBV7-2	TRBJ2-5	CASSSIRGPQETQYF
TRBV4-1	TRBJ2-5	CASSPNYPGETQYF
TRBV27	TRBJ2-7	CASSLSSGGSYEQYF
TRBV11-2	TRBJ2-5	CASSLEMRGVRETQYF
TRBV11-2	TRBJ1-1	CATSGQENTEAFF
TRBV3-1	TRBJ1-5	CASSPPGRNQPQHF
TRBV5-4	TRBJ2-2	CASSPGGTTGELFF
TRBV19	TRBJ2-1	CASDWAGGAYNEQFF
TRBV5-1	TRBJ2-3	CASSWNGPYTDTQYF
TRBV5-1	TRBJ2-7	CASSHGTGPSYEQYF
TRBV5-1	TRBJ2-1	CASSLGDGGAYNEQFF
TRBV5-1	TRBJ1-4	CASSPGEGTNEKLFF
TRBV12-3/TRBV12-4	TRBJ2-7	CASSLTGNEQYF
TRBV7-3	TRBJ2-3	CASSFGGWGRTDTQYF